The 14 T cell receptor beta chains below come from one sample, sequenced in a study of T cells after yellow fever vaccination. TCRdb analysed the 5' RACE reads with MiXCR anew, one entry per CDR3 protein. The data hold approximately 330,000 distinct CDR3 sequences, with around 12% observed a single time. Sequenced material: CD4+ T cells sorted from PBMCs, taken 15 days after the yellow fever booster vaccination. The receptors were gathered from a man younger than 35 who received the YFV17D yellow fever vaccine.

The chain is built from TRBV6-2 or TRBV6-3 and TRBJ1-6; 11 bases align to TRBD1. There are 16 residues in the CDR3. Per germline, CDR1 MNHEY and CDR2 SVGEGT. With 6 bases clipped from V and 6 bases from J, the junction kept 7 bases outside the gene matches. CDR3 bases: TGTGCCAGCAGGATGGACAGGGGGCTTCTTAATTCACCCCTCCACTTT. Amino acid sequence: CASRMDRGLLNSPLHF.

This clonotype was observed a few times. Germline is not matched at one junction end, which may reflect a read error. The chain employs TRBV12-3 or TRBV12-4 and TRBJ2-5; the D is unclear. The CDR3 has 14 amino acids. The CDR3 region is CASTLSVSQETQYF. The CDR3 nucleotides are TGTGCCAGCACTTTATCCGTGTCCCAAGAGACCCAGTACTTC.

This chain joins TRBV7-2 and TRBJ2-3; D is undetermined. The germline V gene has CDR1 SGHTA and CDR2 FQGNSA. This CDR3 is 14 amino acids long. Trimming shortened V by 6 bases and J by 3 bases, and 13 bases separated the two germline ends. This chain's CDR3 is CASRLMGATDTQYF. The CDR3 DNA sequence: TGTGCCAGCAGGCTCATGGGTGCGACAGATACGCAGTATTTT.

This clonotype was found many times. The V and J genes are TRBV2 and TRBJ1-2; D not certain. CDR1 and CDR2 from the germline V gene are SNHLY and FYNNEI. This CDR3 contains 13 residues. Trimming took 1 base from V and 4 from J, leaving 7 bases between them. The CDR3 sequence: CASSEGGRYGYTF. CDR3 nucleotide sequence: TGTGCCAGCAGTGAAGGAGGACGCTATGGCTACACCTTC. Full variable domain (remainder filled in from reference TRBV2 and TRBJ1-2): EPEVTQTPSHQVTQMGQEVILRCVPISNHLYFYWYRQILGQKVEFLVSFYNNEISEKSEIFDDQFSVERPDGSNFTLKIRSTKLEDSAMYFCASSEGGRYGYTFGSGTRLTVV.

This clonotype has just a few counts. This chain links TRBV12-3 or TRBV12-4 with TRBJ1-5; no clear D. The germline V and J ends were trimmed by 0 bases and 5 bases, with 5 bases remaining between them. The CDR3 covers 13 residues. As DNA, the CDR3 is TGTGCCAGCAGTTTAGCCCCGTATCAGCCCCAGCATTTT. Protein sequence: CASSLAPYQPQHF.

The J gene is TRBJ1-5, the V gene TRBV4-1, with a possible D match to TRBD1 (5 bases). Trimming stripped 0 bases from V and 3 bases from J, with 9 bases between. The CDR3 consists of 15 residues. Germline V gene data show CDR1 as MGHRA and CDR2 as YSYEKL. CDR3 sequence: CASSQDGGVNQPQHF. Written as DNA, the CDR3 is TGCGCCAGCAGCCAAGATGGGGGGGTCAATCAGCCCCAGCATTTT.

In its sample, this clonotype was seen a few times. V and J are TRBV4-3 and TRBJ2-1, with TRBD1 matching 8 bases. The germline V gene has CDR1 LGHNA and CDR2 YSLEER. V gave up 0 bases and J gave up 6 bases; unmatched junction bases: 7. The CDR3 length is 16 residues. The CDR3 loop is CASSQDFGTGGNEQFF. The DNA for the CDR3 is TGCGCCAGCAGCCAAGACTTCGGGACAGGCGGCAATGAGCAGTTCTTC.

This clonotype has only a few counts. The rearrangement links TRBV6-2 or TRBV6-3 to TRBJ2-1, with 8 bases that match TRBD2. The CDR3 is 12 amino acids. V shed 7 bases, J shed 9 bases, and the junction held 5 bases outside the gene matches. CDR1 and CDR2 from the germline V gene are MNHEY and SVGEGT. The CDR3 nucleotides read TGTGCCAGCACCGCCCGGGGGGGTGAGCAGTTCTTC. Translating gives CASTARGGEQFF.

V usage is TRBV4-3 and J usage is TRBJ2-7; the D call may be TRBD1 or TRBD2 (6 bases each). Trimming took 3 bases from V and 6 from J, leaving 12 bases between them. Per germline, CDR1 LGHNA and CDR2 YSLEER. The CDR3 has 13 residues. CDR3 amino acids: CASSQSGGSEQYF. CDR3 bases: TGCGCCAGCAGCCAGTCCGGGGGCAGCGAGCAGTACTTC.

This clonotype was seen more than once but under ten times. The rearrangement joins TRBV13 to TRBJ1-1; no firm D call. CDR1 is PRHDT and CDR2 is FYEKMQ in the germline V gene (reference sequence). V was clipped by 4 bases and J by 0 bases, with 12 bases between them. The CDR3 has 15 amino acids. The CDR3: CASSYRTIVNTEAFF. The CDR3 DNA follows: TGTGCCAGCAGCTACCGGACCATTGTGAACACTGAAGCTTTCTTT.

This clonotype was counted only a few times. The rearrangement links TRBV4-3 to TRBJ1-3; D not resolved. The length of the CDR3 is 17 residues. V lost 1 base, J lost 4 bases, and 17 bases lay in between. Per the germline V gene, CDR1 is LGHNA and CDR2 is YSLEER. The CDR3 reads CASSQGEGRNIGNTIYF. The CDR3 DNA sequence: TGCGCCAGCAGCCAAGGGGAAGGGCGGAATATAGGAAACACCATATATTTT.

This clonotype has just a few counts. Written as DNA, the CDR3 is TGCGCCAGCAGCATGGATGGACAGGGAGGCGATACGCAGTATTTT. It yields the protein CASSMDGQGGDTQYF. The gene calls are TRBV5-1 and TRBJ2-3, with 8 bases fitting TRBD1. The CDR3 has 15 residues. Germline V gene data show CDR1 as SGHRS and CDR2 as YFSETQ. Trimming cost V 4 bases and J 6 bases; bases outside gene matches: 10.

This rearrangement joins TRBV12-3 or TRBV12-4 to TRBJ2-7, with 9 bases aligning to TRBD1. Losses at the gene ends were 3 bases for V and 2 bases for J; bases not matched to a gene: 5. The CDR3 spans 15 residues. CDR3 protein: CASSFSGQGAYEQYF. CDR3 sequence (DNA): TGTGCCAGCAGTTTCTCGGGACAGGGCGCCTACGAGCAGTACTTC.

The chain employs TRBV6-2 or TRBV6-3 and TRBJ2-6; D could derive from TRBD1 or TRBD2 (5 bases each). The germline V gene encodes CDR1 MNHEY and CDR2 SVGEGT. The ends were cut back, 8 bases at V and 0 bases at J, with 20 bases in the middle. The CDR3 covers 18 residues. The CDR3 is CASLPERGSSSGANVLTF. CDR3 sequence (DNA): TGTGCCAGCTTGCCCGAGAGGGGATCGAGCTCTGGGGCCAACGTCCTGACTTTC.